In its sample, the clone carrying this T cell receptor (beta chain) was seen once. V lost 3 bases and J lost 1; bases outside the gene matches: 6. The germline V gene encodes CDR1 SGDLS and CDR2 YYNGEE. The CDR3 runs 16 residues. The data stem from a study of blood T cell repertoires in COVID-19. Using immunoSEQ multiplex PCR, the repertoire was profiled, and TCRdb retains in-frame clones only, with some absent. The sample yields tens of thousands of clones, 91% seen once. The sequence came from a woman in her 70s with active COVID-19. V is TRBV9 and J is TRBJ2-3; 9 bases align to TRBD2. The sequenced sample consisted of peripheral blood. CDR3 in DNA: TGTGCCAGCAGCGCTTATATAGCGGGGGGCACAGATACGCAGTATTTT. Its protein is CASSAYIAGGTDTQYF.